Shown below are 29 T cell receptor beta chains from a single sample sequenced in a study of blood T cell repertoires in COVID-19. Here immunoSEQ multiplex PCR was the method, and the copy in TCRdb shows in-frame clones only, minus some. There are approximately 53,000 clones in the sample; approximately 86% occur only once, and roughly a fifth lies in the top ten. The source material was peripheral blood. The receptors shown here come from a woman older than 75 with COVID-19, enrolled during active disease.

V and J are TRBV12-3 or TRBV12-4 and TRBJ2-7; tentative D call: TRBD2 (5 bases). CDR3 length: 13 amino acids. Deletions cut 5 bases from V and 8 bases from J, with 16 bases between. The DNA of the CDR3 is TGTGCCAGCAGTGCAGAACCCCGGGGAAAGCAGTACTTC. Encoded protein: CASSAEPRGKQYF.

In its sample, this clone was seen a few times. The rearrangement links TRBV6-6 to TRBJ1-4; 7 bases are a match to TRBD1. Germline-derived CDR1 and CDR2 are MNHNY and SVGAGI (reference sequence). V shed 8 bases, J shed 6 bases, and the junction held 6 bases outside the gene matches. This CDR3 is 13 amino acids long. The CDR3 region has the DNA TGTGCCAGCGGAAAGACAGGGTATGAAAAACTGTTTTTT. Its translation is CASGKTGYEKLFF.

CDR3 coding DNA: TGCGCCAGCAGCCCCCCCCAGGCCAACGTCCTGACTTTC. Amino acids: CASSPPQANVLTF. This chain uses TRBV4-1 with TRBJ2-6; D gene ambiguous. Trimming pared 4 bases from V and 6 bases from J, leaving 7 bases between. The CDR3 is 13 residues long. Germline loops: CDR1 MGHRA, CDR2 YSYEKL.

This chain joins TRBV19 and TRBJ1-2; no clear D gene. Per germline, CDR1 LNHDA and CDR2 SQIVND (reference sequence). Trimming stripped 3 bases from V and 0 bases from J, with 8 bases between. The CDR3 covers 14 residues. The CDR3 loop reads CASSMPVANYGYTF. The CDR3 nucleotides are TGTGCCAGTAGTATGCCTGTAGCTAACTATGGCTACACCTTC. Full variable domain (missing parts from reference TRBV19 and TRBJ1-2): DGGITQSPKYLFRKEGQNVTLSCEQNLNHDAMYWYRQDPGQGLRLIYYSQIVNDFQKGDIAEGYSVSREKKESFPLTVTSAQKNPTAFYLCASSMPVANYGYTFGSGTRLTVV.

V and J are TRBV18 and TRBJ2-7; 7 bases line up with TRBD2. From germline, CDR1 is KGHSH and CDR2 LQKENI. The J segment lost 5 bases and the V segment lost 1 base, leaving 8 bases of the junction unmatched. The CDR3 covers 15 residues. The CDR3 protein is CASSPLGGERNEQYF. The CDR3 nucleotides read TGTGCCAGCTCACCACTGGGAGGGGAACGCAACGAGCAGTACTTC. Combining the CDR3 with reference TRBV18 and TRBJ2-7 gives the whole variable domain NAGVMQNPRHLVRRRGQEARLRCSPMKGHSHVYWYRQLPEEGLKFMVYLQKENIIDESGMPKERFSAEFPKEGPSILRIQQVVRGDSAAYFCASSPLGGERNEQYFGPGTRLTVT.

In its sample, this clone was seen once. In DNA form, the CDR3 reads TGTGCCAGCAGTTACTCGAAACAGGGGGAGGAGACCCAGTACTTC. Its protein product is CASSYSKQGEETQYF. The rearrangement uses TRBV6-5 and TRBJ2-5; 8 nucleotides align to TRBD1. Germline V gives CDR1 MNHEY, CDR2 SVGAGI. V lost 0 bases, J lost 5 bases, and 5 bases stayed unmatched. CDR3 length: 15 residues.

The chain recombines TRBV7-9 with TRBJ1-3; 12 bases are shared with TRBD1. The germline V gene encodes CDR1 SEHNR and CDR2 FQNEAQ (reference sequence). V lost 5 bases, J lost 0 bases, and 11 bases stayed unmatched. The CDR3 sequence is 19 residues long. DNA for the CDR3: TGTGCCAGCAGCGCCGGGACAGGGGGCGCCGGGGTCTCTGGAAACACCATATATTTT. Its protein product is CASSAGTGGAGVSGNTIYF.

The rearrangement uses TRBV29-1 and TRBJ2-1; 11 positions agree with TRBD2. This CDR3 has 13 amino acids. The V gene end was trimmed by 7 bases and the J gene end by 9 bases; junction bases not matched to a gene: 8. CDR1 and CDR2 from the germline V gene are SQVTM and ANQGSEA. Written as DNA, the CDR3 is TGCAGCGCAACTAGCGGGGGACGTGGTGAGCAGTTCTTC. It yields the protein CSATSGGRGEQFF.

The V call is TRBV19, the J call TRBJ1-5; possible D gene TRBD1, 5 bases. V was clipped by 6 bases and J by 0 bases, with 15 bases between them. CDR1 and CDR2 from the germline V gene are LNHDA and SQIVND (reference sequence). This CDR3 is 16 amino acids long. DNA for the CDR3: TGTGCCAGTAGCCTGGACGGGGGATATAGCAATCAGCCCCAGCATTTT. Its translation is CASSLDGGYSNQPQHF.

V is TRBV25-1 and J is TRBJ1-1; D ambiguous. V was trimmed by 8 bases and J by 4 bases, leaving 14 bases between them. CDR3 length: 13 residues. CDR1 and CDR2 from the germline V gene are MGHDK and SYGVNS. This chain's CDR3 is CASALGMGTEAFF. Here the CDR3 DNA reads TGTGCCAGCGCCCTAGGTATGGGCACTGAAGCTTTCTTT.

The chain is built from TRBV2 and TRBJ1-1; 8 nucleotides match TRBD1. The CDR3 is 15 amino acids. The trim removed 7 bases at V and 3 bases at J, leaving 10 bases unmatched. From germline, CDR1 is SNHLY and CDR2 FYNNEI. The CDR3 DNA reads as TGTGCCAGCACCCAGGGGGCTCTTTTGGACACTGAAGCTTTCTTT. As protein: CASTQGALLDTEAFF.

For the CDR3, the DNA is TGTGCCAGCAGTGAATACCGGGACTATGGCTACACCTTC. Its translation: CASSEYRDYGYTF. The J gene is TRBJ1-2, the V gene TRBV6-1; D unresolved. The CDR3 spans 13 residues. Looked up from germline, CDR1 is MNHNS and CDR2 is SASEGT. V was pared by 2 bases and J by 3 bases, with 7 bases between.

The chain has TRBV24-1 and TRBJ2-1, with a tentative D call TRBD1 (5 bases). The CDR3 sequence is 14 residues long. Germline values: CDR1 KGHDR, CDR2 SFDVKD. Trimming stripped 3 bases from V and 6 bases from J, with 11 bases between. CDR3 protein: CATSDRQSSNEQFF. In nucleotides, the CDR3 is TGTGCCACCAGTGATCGACAGTCTTCCAATGAGCAGTTCTTC.

The V and J genes are TRBV23-1 and TRBJ1-5; D unresolved. TRBV23-1 is annotated as an ORF whose role is uncertain. V lost 0 bases and J lost 5, with 11 bases in between. This CDR3 has 15 amino acids. The CDR3 spells CASSQSMRGDQPQHF. In DNA, the CDR3 is TGCGCCAGCAGTCAATCGATGCGGGGAGATCAGCCCCAGCATTTT.

CDR3 DNA: TGCGCCAGCAGCAGGGAGGGACAACACACCGGGGAGCTGTTTTTT. It translates to CASSREGQHTGELFF. V and J are TRBV5-1 and TRBJ2-2; D is perhaps TRBD2 (7 bases). Germline V gene sequence: CDR1 SGHRS, CDR2 YFSETQ. The CDR3 sequence is 15 residues long. With 4 bases removed from V and 3 bases from J, the gap between germline ends came to 13 bases.

V is TRBV7-6 and J is TRBJ2-1; no firm D call. Trimming pared 5 bases from V and 8 bases from J, leaving 19 bases between. Per germline, CDR1 SGHVS and CDR2 FNYEAQ. This CDR3 has 15 amino acids. CDR3 bases: TGTGCCAGCAGCCAAACATCTTCTAGTTTCCATGAGCAGTTCTTC. Its translation: CASSQTSSSFHEQFF.

The CDR3, as DNA: TGTGCCAGCAGACGGACAGTGAATCAGCCCCAGCATTTT. Its protein product is CASRRTVNQPQHF. The gene calls are TRBV2 and TRBJ1-5; maybe TRBD1 (6 bases). V lost 6 bases, J lost 4 bases, and 10 bases lay in between. The germline V gene has CDR1 SNHLY and CDR2 FYNNEI. This CDR3 has 13 amino acids.

The chain links TRBV6-5 to TRBJ2-5; D perhaps matches TRBD1 (6 bases). V gave up 4 bases and J gave up 2 bases, with 14 bases separating them. The CDR3 consists of 15 residues. The germline V gene encodes CDR1 MNHEY and CDR2 SVGAGI. CDR3 residues: CASSSGRGRQETQYF. The CDR3, as DNA: TGTGCCAGCAGTTCGGGCAGGGGTCGGCAAGAGACCCAGTACTTC.

The chain employs TRBV2 and TRBJ1-2; the match to TRBD1 covers 8 bases. V dropped 7 bases and J dropped 3; count of bases not matched to a gene: 4. This CDR3 comprises 13 residues. Germline CDR1 SNHLY, CDR2 FYNNEI. In DNA form, the CDR3 reads TGTGCCAGCACCGGACAGGGTCACTATGGCTACACCTTC. Protein: CASTGQGHYGYTF.

In its sample, this clone was seen once. The chain has TRBV18 and TRBJ1-2; D is unclear. Trimming stripped 3 bases from V and 3 bases from J, with 20 bases between. The CDR3 extends over 17 amino acids. Looked up from germline, CDR1 is KGHSH and CDR2 is LQKENI. The DNA of the CDR3 is TGTGCCAGCTCACCGTTACTTACCCATAGTTTGGACTATGGCTACACCTTC. Encoded protein: CASSPLLTHSLDYGYTF.

V usage is TRBV6-1 and J usage is TRBJ2-4, with D perhaps TRBD1 (6 bases). Germline lookup yields CDR1 MNHNS and CDR2 SASEGT. The CDR3 consists of 14 residues. The V end lost 2 bases, the J end lost 9 bases, and 14 bases lay between the germline ends. CDR3 DNA sequence: TGTGCCAGCAGTGAACGAACACAGGGTGGCATTCAGTACTTC. Amino acids: CASSERTQGGIQYF.

The genes are TRBV2 and TRBJ1-5; D perhaps matches TRBD1 (6 bases). This CDR3 is built from 15 residues. Trimming took 5 bases from V and 3 from J, leaving 14 bases between them. Germline assignment: CDR1 SNHLY and CDR2 FYNNEI. CDR3 bases: TGTGCCAGCAGTTCGACAGGCTTGACCAATCAGCCCCAGCATTTT. It specifies CASSSTGLTNQPQHF.

The chain has TRBV5-1 and TRBJ2-4; possible D gene TRBD2, 6 bases. CDR1 and CDR2 from the germline V gene are SGHRS and YFSETQ. Trimming left V 3 bases short and J 1 base short, with 14 bases between. The CDR3 sequence is 16 residues long. For the CDR3, the DNA is TGCGCCAGCAGCTCTGGGGGGAGTTCGGCCAAAAACATTCAGTACTTC. Protein sequence: CASSSGGSSAKNIQYF.

The rearrangement links TRBV6-5 to TRBJ2-1; D may be TRBD1 (6 bases). The CDR3 length is 13 residues. Germline V gives CDR1 MNHEY, CDR2 SVGAGI. Trimming removed 5 bases from V and 9 bases from J, with 14 bases in between. The CDR3 DNA is TGTGCCAGCAGTCCAGGGGAAAGGGGTGAGCAGTTCTTC. This sequence encodes CASSPGERGEQFF.

The sample holds one count of this clone. The gene calls are TRBV2 and TRBJ2-1; 13 bases are a match to TRBD2. CDR1 is SNHLY and CDR2 is FYNNEI in the germline V gene. The ends lost 5 bases at V and 6 bases at J; junction bases unmatched: 4. The CDR3 spans 15 residues. CDR3 sequence reads: CASSLGLAGVNEQFF. Here the CDR3 DNA reads TGTGCCAGCAGTTTAGGACTAGCGGGGGTCAATGAGCAGTTCTTC.

V gene TRBV5-4 combines with J gene TRBJ2-3, with a tentative D call TRBD1 (6 bases). Germline assignment: CDR1 SGHNT and CDR2 YYREEE (reference sequence). The CDR3 is 14 residues long. V lost 6 bases to trimming and J lost 2 bases, with 13 bases between them. The CDR3 here is CASNPGHLTDTQYF. The CDR3 nucleotides are TGTGCCAGCAACCCGGGACACCTCACAGATACGCAGTATTTT.

The chain couples TRBV5-1 to TRBJ1-6; no reliable D call. The CDR3 has 13 residues. Germline V lookup: CDR1 SGHRS, CDR2 YFSETQ. The germline V and J ends were trimmed by 4 bases and 8 bases, with 10 bases remaining between them. CDR3 sequence: CASSPGWDSPLHF. CDR3 in DNA: TGCGCCAGCAGCCCAGGTTGGGATTCACCCCTCCACTTT.

This clone came up a few times. The chain's CDR3 is CASSQGQGASQPQHF. CDR3 bases: TGTGCCAGCAGCCAGGGACAGGGGGCGAGTCAGCCCCAGCATTTT. This rearrangement joins TRBV3-1 (or the pseudogene TRBV3-2) to TRBJ1-5; 12 nucleotides agree with TRBD1. The V gene's germline CDR1 is LGHDT and CDR2 YNNKEL (reference sequence). This CDR3 is 15 amino acids long. V lost 3 bases and J lost 6; bases outside the gene matches: 3.

The V and J genes are TRBV15 and TRBJ1-1; TRBD1 agrees at 10 bases. V was clipped by 2 bases and J by 1 base; unmatched bases: 7. CDR1 is LNHNV and CDR2 is YYDKDF in the germline V gene (reference sequence). The CDR3 is made up of 17 amino acids. The CDR3 loop reads CATSRRDRGQPNTEAFF. In DNA form, the CDR3 reads TGTGCCACCAGCAGACGAGACAGGGGGCAACCGAACACTGAAGCTTTCTTT.